The 7 T cell receptor beta chains below were found in one sample sequenced in a study of Graves' ophthalmopathy and Graves' hyperthyroidism. RNA transcripts provided the template for amplifying TCR beta CDR3 regions. The first round was an RT-PCR with HTBI primers, and the second round was a multiplex PCR. TCRdb recomputed calls from the multiplex PCR reads with MiXCR, one row per CDR3 protein. Of about 400,000 distinct CDR3 sequences listed, around 20% are singletons. The material sequenced was peripheral blood. All receptors derive from a woman aged 18-30 years with Graves' ophthalmopathy.

This clonotype has at least ten counts. In DNA form, the CDR3 reads TGTGCCAGCAGTCTTAGAATGGGGACCAGAATGAACACTGAAGCTTTCTTT. Protein product: CASSLRMGTRMNTEAFF. The J gene is TRBJ1-1, the V gene TRBV6-2 or TRBV6-3; TRBD1 is a possible D gene (5 bases). Trimming cost V 5 bases and J 0 bases, with 19 bases left between them. The CDR3 contains 17 residues. The germline CDR1 and CDR2 sequences are MNHEY and SVGEGT.

The chain uses TRBV2 and TRBJ2-2; 8 nucleotides match TRBD2. Looked up from germline, CDR1 is SNHLY and CDR2 is FYNNEI. This CDR3 has 15 residues. Unmatched junction bases numbered 9, after V lost 9 bases and J lost 3 bases. The CDR3 region has the DNA TGTGCCAGAAGGAAACTAGCGGACCACACCGGGGAGCTGTTTTTT. This sequence encodes CARRKLADHTGELFF.

The gene calls are TRBV7-2 and TRBJ1-6, with 9 positions matching TRBD1. Unmatched junction bases numbered 5, after V lost 6 bases and J lost 8 bases. CDR1 SGHTA and CDR2 FQGNSA come from the germline V gene. The CDR3 is 14 residues long. The CDR3 sequence is CASSPTGGDSPLHF. DNA of the CDR3: TGTGCCAGCAGTCCTACAGGGGGCGATTCACCCCTCCACTTT.

This clonotype was seen repeatedly, ten times or more. The CDR3 bases are TGTGCCAGCAGCGTAGACGACAGGAGGGAGACCCAGTACTTC. Its translation: CASSVDDRRETQYF. The chain combines TRBV9 with TRBJ2-5; D may be TRBD1 (6 bases). The CDR3 totals 14 residues. The V end was cut by 0 bases, the J end by 5 bases, with 11 bases between. Germline CDR1 and CDR2: SGDLS and YYNGEE.

There are many counts of this clonotype. V gene TRBV6-5 combines with J gene TRBJ2-5, with D maybe TRBD1 (6 bases). The V gene lost 7 bases and the J gene lost 1 base, with 16 bases spanning the gap. CDR1 is MNHEY and CDR2 is SVGAGI in the germline V gene. This CDR3 region has 15 residues. CDR3 amino acids: CASIEAHRAQETQYF. The CDR3 nucleotides read TGTGCCAGCATCGAGGCCCACAGGGCCCAAGAGACCCAGTACTTC.

This clonotype has at least ten counts. The chain carries TRBV19 and TRBJ1-1; no firm D call. The germline V gene encodes CDR1 LNHDA and CDR2 SQIVND (reference sequence). V was cut by 6 bases and J by 4 bases, with 21 bases left in between. This CDR3 spans 16 amino acids. CDR3 in DNA: TGTGCCAGTAGCCTCTACGCCGCCGGCCGGGGCACTGAAGCTTTCTTT. Protein: CASSLYAAGRGTEAFF.

This clonotype was seen ten or more times. V and J are TRBV6-2 or TRBV6-3 and TRBJ1-1, with D possibly matching TRBD1 (5 bases). CDR3 size: 12 residues. The V gene lost 6 bases and the J gene lost 8 bases, with 13 bases spanning the gap. The V gene's germline CDR1 is MNHEY and CDR2 SVGEGT. CDR3 residues: CASRRGTGEAFF. DNA for the CDR3: TGTGCCAGCAGAAGGGGCACGGGGGAAGCTTTCTTT.